One sample yielded the 15 T cell receptor beta chains listed below, sequenced in a study of T cell responses to AZD1222 COVID-19 vaccine. The repertoire was sequenced with immunoSEQ multiplex PCR; TCRdb's copy has only in-frame clones and lacks some. The sample has 95,000 to 150,000 clones; around 92% are singletons. Material: peripheral blood, obtained on day 0 of AZD1222 vaccination. The receptor set was obtained from an adult in good health.

V gene TRBV28 combines with J gene TRBJ2-5; possibly TRBD2 for D (5 bases). Trimming removed 7 bases at V and 4 bases at J, with 10 bases between. The CDR3 spans 12 residues. Germline values: CDR1 MDHEN, CDR2 SYDVKM. Written as DNA, the CDR3 is TGTGCCAGCACCCAGGCGGGAGAGACCCAGTACTTC. Protein: CASTQAGETQYF. The full variable domain, with the rest looked up from reference TRBV28 and TRBJ2-5, is DVKVTQSSRYLVKRTGEKVFLECVQDMDHENMFWYRQDPGLGLRLIYFSYDVKMKEKGDIPEGYSVSREKKERFSLILESASTNQTSMYLCASTQAGETQYFGPGTRLLVL.

This chain connects TRBV6-5 to TRBJ1-6; unclear D gene. The CDR3 loop spans 13 amino acids. Germline CDR1 and CDR2: MNHEY and SVGAGI. Trimming shortened V by 7 bases and J by 6 bases, and 10 bases separated the two germline ends. As DNA, the CDR3 is TGTGCCAGCATACGGGGATCTAATTCACCCCTCCACTTT. Amino acid sequence: CASIRGSNSPLHF.

The chain combines TRBV27 with TRBJ2-7; TRBD1 aligns across 10 bases. V shed 6 bases, J shed 4 bases, and the junction held 6 bases outside the gene matches. The CDR3 sequence is 14 residues long. CDR1 and CDR2 from the germline V gene are MNHEY and SMNVEV (reference sequence). DNA of the CDR3: TGTGCCAGCAGCGTACAGGGACAGGGGTACGAGCAGTACTTC. Encoded protein: CASSVQGQGYEQYF.

The chain is built from TRBV5-6 and TRBJ2-7; possibly TRBD1 for D (5 bases). Between the trimmed V and J ends, which lost 0 bases and 7 bases, there was a span of 5 bases. The V gene's germline CDR1 is SGHDT and CDR2 YYEEEE. The CDR3 has 11 residues. The CDR3 spells CASSLEGEQYF. DNA of the CDR3: TGTGCCAGCAGCTTGGAGGGGGAGCAGTACTTC.

This chain uses TRBV6-5 with TRBJ1-1, with unresolved D. Trimming stripped 7 bases from V and 8 bases from J, with 11 bases between. CDR1 MNHEY and CDR2 SVGAGI come from the germline V gene. The CDR3 consists of 11 residues. CDR3 region: CASIRAHEAFF. CDR3 sequence (DNA): TGTGCCAGCATAAGGGCACACGAAGCTTTCTTT.

The rearrangement joins TRBV10-1 to TRBJ2-7; 8 bases agree with TRBD1. The CDR3 length is 14 residues. Looked up from germline, CDR1 is WNHNN and CDR2 is SYGVQD (reference sequence). Trimming at V came to 4 bases and at J to 4 bases, leaving 6 bases not matched to a gene. CDR3 bases: TGCGCCAGCAGTGGACGGGGACAGGAATACGAGCAGTACTTC. Its translation is CASSGRGQEYEQYF.

J is TRBJ2-2 and V is TRBV4-1; D gene unclear. In germline, CDR1 is MGHRA, CDR2 YSYEKL. The length of the CDR3 is 13 residues. V lost 1 base, J lost 8 bases, and 8 bases lay in between. In nucleotides, the CDR3 is TGCGCCAGCAGCCAAGTTTGGCAGGGGGAGCTGTTTTTT. This encodes CASSQVWQGELFF.

The rearrangement links TRBV15 to TRBJ1-3, with no clear D. CDR3 length equals 18 residues. Between the trimmed V and J ends, which lost 0 bases and 0 bases, there was a span of 15 bases. CDR1 and CDR2 (germline): LNHNV, YYDKDF (reference sequence). The CDR3 nucleotides are TGTGCCACCAGCAGAGATTACGTCCGGGCTCACTCTGGAAACACCATATATTTT. Protein product: CATSRDYVRAHSGNTIYF.

The V and J genes are TRBV6-2 or TRBV6-3 and TRBJ1-1, with TRBD1 identical over 8 bases. Germline V lookup: CDR1 MNHEY, CDR2 SVGEGT. The CDR3 extends over 16 amino acids. Losses at the gene ends were 6 bases for V and 7 bases for J; bases not matched to a gene: 16. CDR3 sequence: CASSRDPGQVRGEAFF. Here the CDR3 DNA reads TGTGCCAGCAGCCGAGATCCGGGACAGGTGCGGGGTGAAGCTTTCTTT.

J is TRBJ2-7 and V is TRBV27; the match to TRBD2 covers 12 bases. The CDR3 runs to 15 residues. J was trimmed by 5 bases and V by 3 bases; bases with no gene match: 5. In germline, CDR1 is MNHEY, CDR2 SMNVEV (reference sequence). CDR3 coding DNA: TGTGCCAGCAGTTTGCTAGCGGGAGGGCTCAACGAGCAGTACTTC. Residues: CASSLLAGGLNEQYF.

The J gene is TRBJ2-3, the V gene TRBV4-3, with D perhaps assigned TRBD1 or TRBD2 (5 bases each). Germline lookup yields CDR1 LGHNA and CDR2 YSLEER. Trimming stripped 5 bases from V and 6 bases from J, with 24 bases between. CDR3 length: 17 residues. CDR3 coding DNA: TGCGCCAGCAGCGCCACAGACAGATCAGGACTTGTGGATACGCAGTATTTT. This sequence encodes CASSATDRSGLVDTQYF.

This chain connects TRBV4-1 to TRBJ1-2; no clear D. V was trimmed by 1 base and J by 4 bases, leaving 7 bases between them. Germline CDR1 is MGHRA and CDR2 is YSYEKL. The CDR3 runs 13 residues. Here the CDR3 DNA reads TGCGCCAGCAGCCAAGGAGACACCTATGGCTACACCTTC. It is translated as CASSQGDTYGYTF.

This clone appeared a few times. The chain combines TRBV11-3 with TRBJ2-1; no clear D gene. Per germline, CDR1 SGHNT and CDR2 YENEEA. Deletions cut 5 bases from V and 7 bases from J, with 9 bases between. CDR3 length: 12 amino acids. The CDR3 loop is CASSGVGNEQFF. The CDR3 DNA follows: TGTGCCAGCAGCGGTGTGGGTAATGAGCAGTTCTTC.

In DNA, the CDR3 is TGTGCCAGTACTTATGACCGGGACAGGGACAGTCGAGGATATGGCTACACCTTC. It translates to CASTYDRDRDSRGYGYTF. The V call is TRBV19, the J call TRBJ1-2; 9 nucleotides agree with TRBD1. The CDR3 runs to 18 residues. V gave up 7 bases and J gave up 5 bases; unmatched junction bases: 20. Germline-derived CDR1 and CDR2 are LNHDA and SQIVND (reference sequence). Full variable domain (rest looked up from reference TRBV19 and TRBJ1-2): DGGITQSPKYLFRKEGQNVTLSCEQNLNHDAMYWYRQDPGQGLRLIYYSQIVNDFQKGDIAEGYSVSREKKESFPLTVTSAQKNPTAFYLCASTYDRDRDSRGYGYTFGSGTRLTVV.

The chain links TRBV27 to TRBJ2-1, with D perhaps TRBD2 (5 bases). The CDR3 is 16 residues long. CDR1 and CDR2 from the germline V gene are MNHEY and SMNVEV (reference sequence). The V end lost 4 bases, the J end lost 3 bases, and 16 bases lay between the germline ends. Here the CDR3 DNA reads TGTGCCAGCAGTTCCCCCCTGCGGGCCGGCTACAATGAGCAGTTCTTC. Its translation is CASSSPLRAGYNEQFF.